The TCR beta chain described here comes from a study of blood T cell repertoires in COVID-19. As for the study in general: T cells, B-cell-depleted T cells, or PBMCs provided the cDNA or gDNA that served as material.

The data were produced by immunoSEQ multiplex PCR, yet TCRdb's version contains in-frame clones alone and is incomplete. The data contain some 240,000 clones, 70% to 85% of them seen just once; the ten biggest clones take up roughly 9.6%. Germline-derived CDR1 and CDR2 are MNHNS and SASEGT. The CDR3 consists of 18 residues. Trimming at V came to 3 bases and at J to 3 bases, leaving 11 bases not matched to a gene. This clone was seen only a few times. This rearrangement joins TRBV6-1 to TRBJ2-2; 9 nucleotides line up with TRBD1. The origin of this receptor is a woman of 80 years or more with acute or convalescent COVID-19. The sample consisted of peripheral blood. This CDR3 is CASSDGDRVPRYTGELFF. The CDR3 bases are TGTGCCAGCAGTGACGGGGACAGGGTGCCGCGGTACACCGGGGAGCTGTTTTTT.